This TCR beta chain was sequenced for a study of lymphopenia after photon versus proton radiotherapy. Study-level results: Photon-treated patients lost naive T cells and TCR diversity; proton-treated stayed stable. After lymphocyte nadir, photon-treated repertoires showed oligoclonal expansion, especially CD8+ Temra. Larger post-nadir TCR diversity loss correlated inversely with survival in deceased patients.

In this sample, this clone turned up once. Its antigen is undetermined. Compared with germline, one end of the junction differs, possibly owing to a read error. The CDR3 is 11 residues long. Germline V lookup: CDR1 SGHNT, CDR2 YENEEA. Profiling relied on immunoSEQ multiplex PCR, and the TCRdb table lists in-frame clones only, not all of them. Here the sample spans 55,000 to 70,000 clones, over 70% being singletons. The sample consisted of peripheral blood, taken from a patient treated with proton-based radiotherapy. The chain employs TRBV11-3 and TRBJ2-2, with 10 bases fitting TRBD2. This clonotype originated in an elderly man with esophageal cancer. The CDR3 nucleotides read TGTGCCAGCAGCTTAGGGGAGCGGGAGGGTTTT. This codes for CASSLGEREGF.